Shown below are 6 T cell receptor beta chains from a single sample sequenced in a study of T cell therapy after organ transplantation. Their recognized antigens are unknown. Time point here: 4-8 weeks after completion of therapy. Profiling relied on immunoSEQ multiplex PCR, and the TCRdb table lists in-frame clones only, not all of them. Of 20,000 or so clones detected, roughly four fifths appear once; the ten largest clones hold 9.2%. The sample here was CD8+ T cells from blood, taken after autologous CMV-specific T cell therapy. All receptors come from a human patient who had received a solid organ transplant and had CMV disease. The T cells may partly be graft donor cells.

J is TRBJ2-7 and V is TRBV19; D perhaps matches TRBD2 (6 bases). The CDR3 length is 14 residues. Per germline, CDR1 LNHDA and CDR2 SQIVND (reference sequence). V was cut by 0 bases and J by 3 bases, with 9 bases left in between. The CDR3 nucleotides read TGTGCCAGTAGTATAGAGGGACTTAACTACGAGCAGTACTTC. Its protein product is CASSIEGLNYEQYF.

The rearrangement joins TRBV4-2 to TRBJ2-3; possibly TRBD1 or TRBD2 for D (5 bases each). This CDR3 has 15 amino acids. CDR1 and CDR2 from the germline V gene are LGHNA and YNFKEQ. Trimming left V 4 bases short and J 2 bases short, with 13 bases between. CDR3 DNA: TGTGCCAGCAGCCCGGTTATGGGACCCACAGATACGCAGTATTTT. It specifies CASSPVMGPTDTQYF.

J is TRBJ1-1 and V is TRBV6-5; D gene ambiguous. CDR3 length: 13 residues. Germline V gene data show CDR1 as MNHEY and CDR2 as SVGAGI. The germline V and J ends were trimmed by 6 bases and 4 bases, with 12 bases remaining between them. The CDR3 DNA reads TGTGCCAGCAGCTTCTCTGGGTCCACTGAAGCTTTCTTT. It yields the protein CASSFSGSTEAFF.

Here the CDR3 reads CASSVSTSGSDEQFF. CDR3 in DNA: TGTGCCAGCAGTGTATCGACTAGCGGGAGCGATGAGCAGTTCTTC. The chain carries TRBV6-4 and TRBJ2-1, with 12 positions matching TRBD2. This CDR3 spans 15 amino acids. V shed 4 bases and J 8 bases; nucleotides not matched to a gene: 6. Germline CDR1 MRHNA, CDR2 SNTAGT.

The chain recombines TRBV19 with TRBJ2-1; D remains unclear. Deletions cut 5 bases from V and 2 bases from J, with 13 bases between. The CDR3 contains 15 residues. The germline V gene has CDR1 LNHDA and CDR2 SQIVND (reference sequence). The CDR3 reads CASSYGRHAYNEQFF. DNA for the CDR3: TGTGCCAGTAGTTACGGACGGCACGCCTACAATGAGCAGTTCTTC.

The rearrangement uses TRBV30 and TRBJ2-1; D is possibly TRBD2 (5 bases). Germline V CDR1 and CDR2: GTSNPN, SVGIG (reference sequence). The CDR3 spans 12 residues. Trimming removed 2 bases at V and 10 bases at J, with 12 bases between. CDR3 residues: CAWSSEANEQFF. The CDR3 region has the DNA TGTGCCTGGAGTTCGGAGGCAAACGAGCAGTTCTTC.